These T cell receptor beta chains were read from a single sample in a study of blood T cells in healthy people across ages. TCRdb re-called the 5' RACE reads through MiXCR, storing one row per CDR3 protein. The repertoire holds around 1,000,000 distinct CDR3 sequences, 25% seen once, with approximately 0.75% in the top ten. A further study also used this sample, focusing on T cells of mothers and their children.

The sequenced sample was blood. The receptors shown here come from a girl aged 2 to 9 in good health. Both conserved end residues are part of each CDR3. The order of the fields is V gene, J gene, CDR3 protein.

TRBV24-1,-,CATSDFSSGGLNEQFF
TRBV5-1,TRBJ2-2,CASSLEGTGTTGELFF
TRBV10-3,TRBJ2-3,CAINRAREGRGSSTDTQYF
TRBV11-2,TRBJ1-1,CASSDQGAGYTEAFF
TRBV5-1,TRBJ2-1,CASRLEGPYNEQFF
TRBV24-1,TRBJ2-1,CATNDSRPRSSYNEQFF
TRBV7-2,-,CASSQWRVDEQYF
TRBV7-3,TRBJ2-1,CASSTLGYEQFF
TRBV2,TRBJ2-2,CASRGTILDTGELFF
TRBV5-1,TRBJ2-1,CASSLFGGEYNEQFF
TRBV5-1,TRBJ2-5,CASSSHSLAENQETQYF
TRBV28,TRBJ2-5,CASSFPGTVQETQYF
TRBV20-1,TRBJ2-7,CSAGGKESYEQYF
TRBV12-3/TRBV12-4,TRBJ1-3,CASSLQGAGNTIYF
TRBV12-3/TRBV12-4,TRBJ1-1,CASSNRFGVDTEAFF
TRBV4-2,TRBJ1-2,CASSDRVRTGNYGYTF
TRBV6-5,TRBJ1-2,CASSYSLAGSNGYTF
TRBV5-5,TRBJ1-2,CASSTGTFYGYTF
TRBV20-1,TRBJ1-2,CSVGQGDTYGYTF
TRBV27,TRBJ1-1,CASSWGGTNTEAFF
TRBV29-1,TRBJ2-5,CSVSTLNQETQYF
TRBV10-3,TRBJ1-4,CAINPSRGGTEKLFF
TRBV20-1,TRBJ2-3,CSAIQGELSTDTQYF
TRBV7-3,TRBJ1-6,CASSKTGGDSPLHF
TRBV15,TRBJ2-5,CATSRDPGQGGWETQYF
TRBV28,TRBJ2-5,CASSRQAGETQYF
TRBV6-1,TRBJ2-7,CASSPDGTSGLPVYEQYF
TRBV28,TRBJ2-2,CASRRALAGVPGELFF
TRBV28,TRBJ1-2,CASSLLADNYGYTF
TRBV27,TRBJ1-1,CASRVAAGNTEAFF
TRBV24-1,TRBJ2-1,CGTSLTGSSYNEQFF
TRBV7-9,TRBJ1-1,CASSQGRPTEAFF
TRBV6-5,TRBJ2-3,CASNLRTVSDTQYF
TRBV29-1,TRBJ2-1,CSAGDPYSYNEQFF